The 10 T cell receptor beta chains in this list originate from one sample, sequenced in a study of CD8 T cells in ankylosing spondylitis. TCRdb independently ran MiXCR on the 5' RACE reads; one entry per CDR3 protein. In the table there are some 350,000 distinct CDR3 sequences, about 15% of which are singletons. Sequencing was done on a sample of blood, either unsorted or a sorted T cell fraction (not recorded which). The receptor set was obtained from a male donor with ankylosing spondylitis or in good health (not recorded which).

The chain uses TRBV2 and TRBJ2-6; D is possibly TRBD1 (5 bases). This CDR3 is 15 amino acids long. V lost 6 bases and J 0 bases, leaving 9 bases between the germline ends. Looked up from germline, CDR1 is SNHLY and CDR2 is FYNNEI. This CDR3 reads CASRQGISGANVLTF. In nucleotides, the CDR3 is TGTGCCAGCAGGCAGGGTATCTCTGGGGCCAACGTCCTGACTTTC.

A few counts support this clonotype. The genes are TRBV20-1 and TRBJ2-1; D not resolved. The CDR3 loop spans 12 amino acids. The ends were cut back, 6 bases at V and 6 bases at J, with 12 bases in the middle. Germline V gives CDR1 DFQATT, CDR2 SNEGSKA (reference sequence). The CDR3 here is CSAGVVGNEQFF. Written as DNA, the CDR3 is TGCAGTGCCGGAGTAGTTGGCAATGAGCAGTTCTTC.

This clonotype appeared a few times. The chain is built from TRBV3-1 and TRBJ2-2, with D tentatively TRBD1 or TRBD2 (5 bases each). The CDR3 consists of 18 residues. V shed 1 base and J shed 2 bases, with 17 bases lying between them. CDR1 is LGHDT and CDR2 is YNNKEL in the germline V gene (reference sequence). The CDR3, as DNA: TGTGCCAGCAGCCAAGGGGGCCCAGCGGAACTTAACACCGGGGAGCTGTTTTTT. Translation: CASSQGGPAELNTGELFF.

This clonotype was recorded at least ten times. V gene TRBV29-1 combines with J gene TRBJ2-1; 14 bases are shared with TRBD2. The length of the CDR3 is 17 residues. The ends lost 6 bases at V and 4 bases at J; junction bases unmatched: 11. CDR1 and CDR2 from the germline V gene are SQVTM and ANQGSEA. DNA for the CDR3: TGCAGCGTGCCTTCAGGACTAGCGGGAGGTTGGTACAATGAGCAGTTCTTC. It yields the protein CSVPSGLAGGWYNEQFF.

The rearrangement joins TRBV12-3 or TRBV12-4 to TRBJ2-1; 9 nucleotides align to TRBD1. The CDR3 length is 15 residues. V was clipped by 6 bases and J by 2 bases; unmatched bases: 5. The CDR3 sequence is CASRKGQGTYNEQFF. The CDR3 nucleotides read TGTGCCAGCAGAAAGGGACAGGGAACCTACAATGAGCAGTTCTTC.

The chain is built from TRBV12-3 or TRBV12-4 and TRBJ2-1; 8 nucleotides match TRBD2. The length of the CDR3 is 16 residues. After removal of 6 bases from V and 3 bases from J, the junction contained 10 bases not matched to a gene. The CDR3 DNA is TGTGCCAGCAGCGCCCGCACTAGCGGAATCTACAATGAGCAGTTCTTC. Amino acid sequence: CASSARTSGIYNEQFF.

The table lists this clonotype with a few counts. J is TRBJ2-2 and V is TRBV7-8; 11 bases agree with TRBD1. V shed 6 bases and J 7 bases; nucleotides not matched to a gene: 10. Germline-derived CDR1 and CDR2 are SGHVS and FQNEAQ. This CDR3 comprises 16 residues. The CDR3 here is CASSHSGQGVIGELFF. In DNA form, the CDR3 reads TGTGCCAGCAGTCATTCGGGACAGGGGGTAATCGGGGAGCTGTTTTTT.

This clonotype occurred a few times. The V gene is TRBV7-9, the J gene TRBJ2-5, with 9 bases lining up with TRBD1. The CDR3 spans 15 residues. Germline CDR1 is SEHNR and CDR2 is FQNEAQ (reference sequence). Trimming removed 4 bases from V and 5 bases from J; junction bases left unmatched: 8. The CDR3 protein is CASSSFGQGTETQYF. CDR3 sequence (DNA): TGTGCCAGCAGCTCGTTTGGACAGGGGACGGAGACCCAGTACTTC.

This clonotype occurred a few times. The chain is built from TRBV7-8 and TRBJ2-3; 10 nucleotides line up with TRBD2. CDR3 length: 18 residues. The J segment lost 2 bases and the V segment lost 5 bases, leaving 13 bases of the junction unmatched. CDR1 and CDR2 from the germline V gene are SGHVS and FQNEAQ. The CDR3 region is CASSRTSGGVRDTDTQYF. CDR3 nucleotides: TGTGCCAGCAGCCGGACTAGCGGAGGGGTCCGGGACACAGATACGCAGTATTTT. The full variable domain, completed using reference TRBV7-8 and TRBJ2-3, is GAGVSQSPRYKVAKRGQDVALRCDPISGHVSLFWYQQALGQGPEFLTYFQNEAQLDKSGLPSDRFFAERPEGSVSTLKIQRTQQEDSAVYLCASSRTSGGVRDTDTQYFGPGTRLTVL.

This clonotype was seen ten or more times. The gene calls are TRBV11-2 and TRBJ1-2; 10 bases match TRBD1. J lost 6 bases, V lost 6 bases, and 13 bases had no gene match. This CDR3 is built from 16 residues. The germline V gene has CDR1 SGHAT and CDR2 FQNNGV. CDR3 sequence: CASSMLRDRGEDGYTF. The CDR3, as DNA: TGTGCCAGCAGTATGCTGAGGGACAGGGGAGAGGATGGCTACACCTTC.